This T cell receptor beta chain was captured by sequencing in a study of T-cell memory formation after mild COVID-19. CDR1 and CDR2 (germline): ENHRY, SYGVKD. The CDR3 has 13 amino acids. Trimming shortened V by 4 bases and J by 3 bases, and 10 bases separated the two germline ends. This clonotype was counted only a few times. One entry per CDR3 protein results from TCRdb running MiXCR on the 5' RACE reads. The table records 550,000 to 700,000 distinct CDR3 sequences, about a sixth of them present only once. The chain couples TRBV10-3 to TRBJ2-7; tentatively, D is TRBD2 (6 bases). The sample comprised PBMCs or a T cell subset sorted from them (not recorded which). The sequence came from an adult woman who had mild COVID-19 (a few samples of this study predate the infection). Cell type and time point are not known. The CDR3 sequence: CAISVGGYYEQYF. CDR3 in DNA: TGTGCCATCAGTGTGGGGGGATACTACGAGCAGTACTTC.